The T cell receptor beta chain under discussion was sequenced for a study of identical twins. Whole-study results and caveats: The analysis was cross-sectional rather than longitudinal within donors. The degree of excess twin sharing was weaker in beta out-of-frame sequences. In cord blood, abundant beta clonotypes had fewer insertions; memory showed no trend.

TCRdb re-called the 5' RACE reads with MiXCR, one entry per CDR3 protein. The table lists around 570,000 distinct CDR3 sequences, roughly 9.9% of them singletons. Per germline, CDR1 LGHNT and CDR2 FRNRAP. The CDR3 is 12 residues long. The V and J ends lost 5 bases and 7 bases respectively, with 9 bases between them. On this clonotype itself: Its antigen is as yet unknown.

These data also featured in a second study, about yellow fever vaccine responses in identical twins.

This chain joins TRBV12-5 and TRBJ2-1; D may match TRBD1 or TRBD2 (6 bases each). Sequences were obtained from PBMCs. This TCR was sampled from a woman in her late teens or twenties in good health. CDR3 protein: CASGGGPNEQFF. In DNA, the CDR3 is TGTGCTAGTGGTGGGGGGCCTAATGAGCAGTTCTTC. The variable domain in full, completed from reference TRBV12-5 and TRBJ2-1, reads DARVTQTPRHKVTEMGQEVTMRCQPILGHNTVFWYRQTMMQGLELLAYFRNRAPLDDSGMPKDRFSAEMPDATLATLKIQPSEPRDSAVYFCASGGGPNEQFFGPGTRLTVL.